These 27 T cell receptor beta chains were sequenced from one sample in a study of blood T cell repertoires in COVID-19. Libraries were prepared by immunoSEQ multiplex PCR; TCRdb keeps only in-frame clonotypes and omits some of them. The sample includes about 130,000 clones, around 83% seen only once; the top ten take 3% to 3.5%. The sample comprised peripheral blood. The source is a woman over 75 with acute or convalescent COVID-19.

CDR3 in amino acids: CAYRGFISYNSPLHF. CDR3 DNA: TGTGCCTACCGGGGGTTTATCTCCTATAATTCACCCCTCCACTTT. This chain connects TRBV30 to TRBJ1-6; possible D gene TRBD1, 5 bases. Trimming shortened V by 7 bases and J by 0 bases, and 13 bases separated the two germline ends. CDR1 is GTSNPN and CDR2 is SVGIG in the germline V gene (reference sequence). The CDR3 has 15 residues.

The chain links TRBV29-1 to TRBJ2-1, with 8 bases matching TRBD1. Germline V CDR1 and CDR2: SQVTM, ANQGSEA. The CDR3 is 13 amino acids. V was pared by 8 bases and J by 7 bases, with 10 bases of the junction left unmatched. The CDR3 DNA sequence: TGCAGCTCGGTGACAGGGGTGGGAAATGAGCAGTTCTTC. Amino acids: CSSVTGVGNEQFF.

The chain combines TRBV10-3 with TRBJ2-1; 11 nucleotides line up with TRBD2. There are 18 residues in the CDR3. Germline loops: CDR1 ENHRY, CDR2 SYGVKD. V dropped 0 bases and J dropped 0; count of bases not matched to a gene: 4. CDR3 nucleotide sequence: TGTGCCATCAGTGAGTCACTAGCGGGGGCCAACTCCTACAATGAGCAGTTCTTC. Its translation: CAISESLAGANSYNEQFF.

The rearrangement joins TRBV5-1 to TRBJ2-7; D not resolved. The CDR3 covers 13 residues. Germline CDR1 reads SGHRS; CDR2 reads YFSETQ. Trimming pared 0 bases from V and 1 base from J, leaving 5 bases between. CDR3 in amino acids: CASSLESSYEQYF. DNA of the CDR3: TGCGCCAGCAGCTTGGAGAGTTCCTACGAGCAGTACTTC.

The chain carries TRBV2 and TRBJ1-2; D remains ambiguous. The CDR3 is 13 residues long. The ends were cut back, 6 bases at V and 2 bases at J, with 10 bases in the middle. The germline CDR1 and CDR2 sequences are SNHLY and FYNNEI. The CDR3 spells CASRPTLNYGYTF. The CDR3 DNA sequence: TGTGCCAGCAGACCCACACTAAACTATGGCTACACCTTC.

The V and J genes are TRBV7-9 and TRBJ2-1; weak D call: TRBD2 (7 bases). The CDR3 covers 16 residues. V gave up 6 bases and J gave up 5 bases, with 20 bases separating them. Germline CDR1 and CDR2: SEHNR and FQNEAQ (reference sequence). The CDR3 loop reads CASSPPTRGANNEQFF. CDR3 DNA: TGTGCCAGCAGTCCACCCACCCGGGGGGCCAACAATGAGCAGTTCTTC. Variable domain in full (rest from reference TRBV7-9 and TRBJ2-1): DTGVSQNPRHKITKRGQNVTFRCDPISEHNRLYWYRQTLGQGPEFLTYFQNEAQLEKSRLLSDRFSAERPKGSFSTLEIQRTEQGDSAMYLCASSPPTRGANNEQFFGPGTRLTVL.

The chain carries TRBV18 and TRBJ2-7; no firm D call. V lost 4 bases and J lost 0, with 10 bases in between. This CDR3 spans 14 amino acids. Germline values: CDR1 KGHSH, CDR2 LQKENI. The CDR3 is CASSRESSSYEQYF. The CDR3, as DNA: TGTGCCAGCTCACGCGAGAGTAGCTCCTACGAGCAGTACTTC.

CDR3 in DNA: TGTGCCATCAGTGACCCGGAGTTGGGCTACACCTTC. This gives the protein CAISDPELGYTF. The chain carries TRBV10-3 and TRBJ1-2; no clear D gene. There are 12 residues in the CDR3. Per germline, CDR1 ENHRY and CDR2 SYGVKD. Between the trimmed V and J ends, which lost 3 bases and 8 bases, there was a span of 10 bases.

This clone appeared a few times. CDR3 sequence (DNA): TGCGCCAGCAGTCTTACTAGCGGGGGGACCGGGGCCCAAAGCACAGATACGCAGTATTTT. Translated, it gives CASSLTSGGTGAQSTDTQYF. The genes are TRBV23-1 and TRBJ2-3; 12 nucleotides align to TRBD2. Being an ORF, TRBV23-1 has a function that is uncertain. Unmatched junction bases numbered 14, after V lost 4 bases and J lost 0 bases. CDR3 size: 20 residues.

This sequence joins TRBV6-6 and TRBJ1-2; 7 bases are shared with TRBD1. The germline V gene has CDR1 MNHNY and CDR2 SVGAGI (reference sequence). V lost 2 bases, J lost 4 bases, and 7 bases stayed unmatched. The CDR3 spans 15 residues. CDR3 nucleotide sequence: TGTGCCAGCAGTTACCCCGCGACAGGGAGCTATGGCTACACCTTC. This translates into CASSYPATGSYGYTF.

The chain links TRBV10-3 to TRBJ1-5; 8 bases are shared with TRBD1. This CDR3 is 17 amino acids long. The germline gives CDR1 ENHRY, CDR2 SYGVKD. The V gene end was trimmed by 11 bases and the J gene end by 0 bases; junction bases not matched to a gene: 15. The CDR3 spells CAVRDRGKDYSNQPQHF. DNA of the CDR3: TGTGCCGTCCGAGACAGGGGAAAGGATTATAGCAATCAGCCCCAGCATTTT.

The V and J genes are TRBV27 and TRBJ1-5; D is ambiguous. CDR3 length: 16 amino acids. The V gene's germline CDR1 is MNHEY and CDR2 SMNVEV (reference sequence). The V end lost 2 bases, the J end lost 2 bases, and 13 bases lay between the germline ends. CDR3 sequence: CASSLDGGYGNQPQHF. The CDR3 DNA sequence: TGTGCCAGCAGTTTAGATGGAGGGTATGGCAATCAGCCCCAGCATTTT.

The chain recombines TRBV6-5 with TRBJ2-7, with 8 bases that match TRBD1. The trim removed 4 bases at V and 2 bases at J, leaving 4 bases unmatched. The germline V gene has CDR1 MNHEY and CDR2 SVGAGI. This CDR3 has 14 amino acids. The CDR3 DNA is TGTGCCAGCAGTTGGGACAGGACAGCCTACGAGCAGTACTTC. Its translation: CASSWDRTAYEQYF.

The table lists this clone with a count of one. The chain combines TRBV29-1 with TRBJ2-1; TRBD2 matches at 11 bases. The CDR3 has 14 amino acids. CDR1 and CDR2 from the germline V gene are SQVTM and ANQGSEA. With 4 bases clipped from V and 4 bases from J, the junction kept 3 bases outside the gene matches. CDR3: CSVVLAGVYNEQFF. Here the CDR3 DNA reads TGCAGCGTTGTACTAGCGGGAGTTTACAATGAGCAGTTCTTC.

This clone was seen once. This sequence joins TRBV3-1 (or the pseudogene TRBV3-2) and TRBJ2-5, with D perhaps matching TRBD2 (6 bases). The CDR3 loop spans 14 amino acids. V lost 1 base to trimming and J lost 2 bases, with 8 bases between them. Germline V CDR1 and CDR2: LGHDT, YNNKEL (reference sequence). The CDR3 bases are TGTGCCAGCAGCCAAGTGGGGGGACAAGAGACCCAGTACTTC. It yields the protein CASSQVGGQETQYF.

The chain combines TRBV4-3 with TRBJ1-4; maybe TRBD1 (6 bases). Per the germline V gene, CDR1 is LGHNA and CDR2 is YSLEER. V was cut by 1 base and J by 1 base, with 22 bases left in between. This CDR3 comprises 20 residues. CDR3 coding DNA: TGCGCCAGCAGCCAAGCGCCGGGACACCTAAACGGGGTAACTAATGAAAAACTGTTTTTT. It specifies CASSQAPGHLNGVTNEKLFF.

This sequence joins TRBV19 and TRBJ2-1, with D possibly matching TRBD1 (5 bases). The length of the CDR3 is 14 residues. V was pared by 5 bases and J by 7 bases, with 15 bases between. The germline CDR1 and CDR2 sequences are LNHDA and SQIVND (reference sequence). CDR3 protein: CASSPPGNLNEQFF. The CDR3 DNA reads as TGTGCCAGTAGTCCCCCAGGGAATTTGAATGAGCAGTTCTTC.

The chain couples TRBV15 to TRBJ2-5; TRBD2 aligns across 12 bases. CDR3 length: 17 residues. Trimming cost V 1 base and J 2 bases; bases outside gene matches: 5. CDR1 LNHNV and CDR2 YYDKDF come from the germline V gene (reference sequence). CDR3 nucleotide sequence: TGTGCCACCAGCAGAGGGACTAGCGGGGCCTATCAAGAGACCCAGTACTTC. Amino acid sequence: CATSRGTSGAYQETQYF.

In this sample, this clone turned up a few times. J is TRBJ1-6 and V is TRBV25-1; TRBD1 might be the D (5 bases). Trimming shortened V by 4 bases and J by 5 bases, and 12 bases separated the two germline ends. CDR3 size: 15 residues. CDR1 is MGHDK, CDR2 SYGVNS, per germline. In nucleotides, the CDR3 is TGTGCCAGCAGTGCAGCGGGACGGGATAATTCACCCCTCCACTTT. Its translation is CASSAAGRDNSPLHF.

V is TRBV18 and J is TRBJ1-2; maybe TRBD1 (5 bases). Trimming shortened V by 4 bases and J by 4 bases, and 10 bases separated the two germline ends. There are 13 residues in the CDR3. CDR1 is KGHSH, CDR2 LQKENI, per germline. The CDR3 protein is CASSRGIIYGYTF. The CDR3 DNA is TGTGCCAGCTCACGGGGCATAATCTATGGCTACACCTTC.

The chain joins TRBV10-3 to TRBJ2-1, with 11 bases fitting TRBD2. Unmatched junction bases numbered 8, after V lost 5 bases and J lost 8 bases. Germline V gene sequence: CDR1 ENHRY, CDR2 SYGVKD. The CDR3 extends over 15 amino acids. CDR3 residues: CAISSLAGEGDEQFF. The CDR3 region has the DNA TGTGCCATCAGTTCACTAGCGGGGGAGGGGGATGAGCAGTTCTTC.

The rearrangement links TRBV7-9 to TRBJ1-2; 7 nucleotides agree with TRBD1. This CDR3 is built from 16 residues. From germline, CDR1 is SEHNR and CDR2 FQNEAQ (reference sequence). With 5 bases clipped from V and 0 bases from J, the junction kept 9 bases outside the gene matches. CDR3 coding DNA: TGTGCCAGCAGCCCATGGACAGGCTCTACTAACTATGGCTACACCTTC. It encodes CASSPWTGSTNYGYTF.

The chain uses TRBV9 and TRBJ2-2; D is possibly TRBD2 (5 bases). Per the germline V gene, CDR1 is SGDLS and CDR2 is YYNGEE. V gave up 4 bases and J gave up 2 bases, with 18 bases separating them. The CDR3 consists of 17 residues. CDR3 amino acids: CASSPPLGDYNTGELFF. In DNA, the CDR3 is TGTGCCAGCAGCCCCCCCCTCGGGGATTATAACACCGGGGAGCTGTTTTTT.

CDR3 DNA sequence: TGTGCCAGCAGTGAAGCGACGACTCCCCGTTGGAGCAATGAGCAGTTCTTC. It yields the protein CASSEATTPRWSNEQFF. The rearrangement links TRBV6-1 to TRBJ2-1; D gene unclear. Germline values: CDR1 MNHNS, CDR2 SASEGT. The CDR3 length is 17 residues. V was shortened by 0 bases and J by 6 bases, with 18 bases between the two germline ends.

This chain joins TRBV2 and TRBJ2-3; TRBD2 matches at 10 bases. This CDR3 contains 16 residues. J gave up 4 bases and V 0 bases, and 4 bases lay outside the gene matches. Germline V gene sequence: CDR1 SNHLY, CDR2 FYNNEI. The CDR3 DNA follows: TGTGCCAGCAGTGAAGCTCTAGCGGGGGACCCAGATACGCAGTATTTT. It translates to CASSEALAGDPDTQYF.

The chain is built from TRBV7-3 and TRBJ2-4, with 9 bases that match TRBD2. The CDR3 runs 15 residues. V lost 5 bases to trimming and J lost 8 bases; unmatched junction nucleotides: 10. Germline CDR1 and CDR2: SGHTA and FQGTGA. Written as DNA, the CDR3 is TGTGCCAGCAGCCCCGTGGGCGGGGGGGAGGACATTCAGTACTTC. Its protein product is CASSPVGGGEDIQYF.

The genes are TRBV7-6 and TRBJ2-5; 11 positions agree with TRBD1. This CDR3 has 16 residues. Germline V gene lookup returns CDR1 SGHVS and CDR2 FNYEAQ. V trimming: 2 bases; J trimming: 5 bases; junction bases outside the gene matches: 7. CDR3 DNA: TGTGCCAGCAGCTTATTCGGACAGGGGGCGGGGGAGACCCAGTACTTC. It codes for CASSLFGQGAGETQYF.